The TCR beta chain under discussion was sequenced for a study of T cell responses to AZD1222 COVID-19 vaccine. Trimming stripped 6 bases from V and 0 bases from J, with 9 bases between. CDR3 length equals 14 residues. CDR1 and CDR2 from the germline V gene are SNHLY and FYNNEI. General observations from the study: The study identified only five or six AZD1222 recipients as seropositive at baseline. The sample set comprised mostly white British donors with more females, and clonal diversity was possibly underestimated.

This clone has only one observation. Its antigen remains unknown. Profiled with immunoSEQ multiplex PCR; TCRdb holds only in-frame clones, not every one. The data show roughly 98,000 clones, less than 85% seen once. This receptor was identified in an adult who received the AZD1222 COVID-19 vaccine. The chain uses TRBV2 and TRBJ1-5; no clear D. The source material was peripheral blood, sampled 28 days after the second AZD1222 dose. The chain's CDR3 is CASRGRISNQPQHF. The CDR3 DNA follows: TGTGCCAGCAGAGGCAGAATTAGCAATCAGCCCCAGCATTTT.